A single sample gave rise to the 25 T cell receptor beta chains below, sequenced in a study of blood T cell repertoires in COVID-19. Profiled with immunoSEQ multiplex PCR; TCRdb holds only in-frame clones, not every one. The table has 200,000 to 250,000 clones, almost 90% seen once. Sequenced material: peripheral blood. The source of these receptors is a man aged 18-30 years with active or convalescent COVID-19.

The V gene is TRBV2, the J gene TRBJ2-4; D unresolved. Per germline, CDR1 SNHLY and CDR2 FYNNEI. V was clipped by 4 bases and J by 7 bases, with 5 bases between them. CDR3 length: 11 amino acids. CDR3 sequence: CASSGDNIQYF. CDR3 nucleotide sequence: TGTGCCAGCAGTGGAGATAACATTCAGTACTTC.

The CDR3: CASGLVGGRAEAFF. The CDR3 DNA is TGTGCCAGCGGGCTAGTTGGGGGGAGAGCTGAAGCTTTCTTT. V and J are TRBV2 and TRBJ1-1, with D perhaps TRBD1 (5 bases). In germline, CDR1 is SNHLY, CDR2 FYNNEI. The CDR3 contains 14 residues. Trimming cost V 8 bases and J 6 bases, with 19 bases left between them.

The chain joins TRBV19 to TRBJ1-4; D is undetermined. CDR3 length: 12 amino acids. Per germline, CDR1 LNHDA and CDR2 SQIVND (reference sequence). The germline V and J ends were trimmed by 5 bases and 8 bases, with 9 bases remaining between them. CDR3 protein: CASSSAGEKLFF. Written as DNA, the CDR3 is TGTGCCAGTAGTTCTGCAGGCGAAAAACTGTTTTTT.

The rearrangement links TRBV14 to TRBJ2-1, with a possible D match to TRBD1 (6 bases). The CDR3 contains 21 residues. The V end lost 1 base, the J end lost 7 bases, and 32 bases lay between the germline ends. In germline, CDR1 is SGHDN, CDR2 FVKESK. The CDR3 protein is CASSQVHKGNNYVAGTNEQFF. The CDR3 bases are TGTGCCAGCAGCCAAGTTCACAAAGGGAACAATTATGTTGCCGGGACAAATGAGCAGTTCTTC.

The genes are TRBV6-1 and TRBJ2-7, with D maybe TRBD1 (5 bases). Germline CDR1 reads MNHNS; CDR2 reads SASEGT. V was pared by 4 bases and J by 4 bases, with 20 bases between. CDR3 length: 16 residues. The CDR3 region is CASSARARSGWYEQYF. CDR3 bases: TGTGCCAGCAGTGCCCGTGCGCGGTCAGGGTGGTACGAGCAGTACTTC.

V usage is TRBV9 and J usage is TRBJ2-3; D is ambiguous. Germline CDR1 SGDLS, CDR2 YYNGEE. The CDR3 covers 16 residues. The V end was cut by 0 bases, the J end by 0 bases, with 11 bases between. CDR3 protein: CASSVEPRSSTDTQYF. Written as DNA, the CDR3 is TGTGCCAGCAGCGTAGAACCTAGATCTAGCACAGATACGCAGTATTTT.

V and J are TRBV12-3 or TRBV12-4 and TRBJ2-1; TRBD1 matches 7 bases. Trimming at V came to 7 bases and at J to 15 bases, leaving 15 bases not matched to a gene. This CDR3 has 13 amino acids. CDR3 nucleotide sequence: TGTGCCAGCACCCGGACTCGGGACAGTCGTTCGTTCTTC. Translated, it gives CASTRTRDSRSFF.

CDR3 residues: CASSHEQGTDTQYF. In DNA form, the CDR3 reads TGCGCCAGCAGTCATGAACAGGGCACAGATACGCAGTATTTT. The chain joins TRBV5-1 to TRBJ2-3; D might be TRBD1 (5 bases). Germline CDR1 is SGHRS and CDR2 is YFSETQ. The germline V and J ends were trimmed by 5 bases and 1 base, with 11 bases remaining between them. The CDR3 length is 14 residues.

This clone came up once. V and J are TRBV19 and TRBJ2-7, with TRBD2 identical over 9 bases. The ends lost 6 bases at V and 0 bases at J; junction bases unmatched: 6. The germline gives CDR1 LNHDA, CDR2 SQIVND (reference sequence). The CDR3 contains 15 residues. The CDR3 region has the DNA TGTGCCAGTAGAGCATCTAGCGGGGACTCCTACGAGCAGTACTTC. Encoded protein: CASRASSGDSYEQYF. The variable domain in full, completed from reference TRBV19 and TRBJ2-7, reads DGGITQSPKYLFRKEGQNVTLSCEQNLNHDAMYWYRQDPGQGLRLIYYSQIVNDFQKGDIAEGYSVSREKKESFPLTVTSAQKNPTAFYLCASRASSGDSYEQYFGPGTRLTVT.

In nucleotides, the CDR3 is TGCGCCAGCAGCTTGGTCAGGACAGGGGATTACACCGGGGAGCTGTTTTTT. This codes for CASSLVRTGDYTGELFF. This rearrangement joins TRBV5-1 to TRBJ2-2; 9 bases align to TRBD1. CDR1 is SGHRS and CDR2 is YFSETQ in the germline V gene. CDR3 length: 17 amino acids. V shed 0 bases, J shed 3 bases, and the junction held 6 bases outside the gene matches. The full variable domain, in which reference TRBV5-1 and TRBJ2-2 provide the parts outside the CDR3, is KAGVTQTPRYLIKTRGQQVTLSCSPISGHRSVSWYQQTPGQGLQFLFEYFSETQRNKGNFPGRFSGRQFSNSRSEMNVSTLELGDSALYLCASSLVRTGDYTGELFFGEGSRLTVL.

The CDR3 is CASRDIGNQPQHF. The CDR3 coding sequence is TGTGCCAGTCGGGACATTGGGAATCAGCCCCAGCATTTT. V gene TRBV19 combines with J gene TRBJ1-5, with D maybe TRBD1 (6 bases). The CDR3 consists of 13 residues. V was cut by 8 bases and J by 4 bases, with 12 bases left in between. Germline assignment: CDR1 LNHDA and CDR2 SQIVND (reference sequence).

A few counts support this clone. The chain is built from TRBV7-8 and TRBJ2-1, with D perhaps matching TRBD1 (6 bases). From germline, CDR1 is SGHVS and CDR2 FQNEAQ. V shed 1 base and J shed 6 bases, with 16 bases lying between them. This CDR3 comprises 16 residues. As DNA, the CDR3 is TGTGCCAGCAGCTTAGTTGACAGGCTAGCCCTCAATGAGCAGTTCTTC. This codes for CASSLVDRLALNEQFF. Together with reference TRBV7-8 and TRBJ2-1, the CDR3 gives the full variable domain: GAGVSQSPRYKVAKRGQDVALRCDPISGHVSLFWYQQALGQGPEFLTYFQNEAQLDKSGLPSDRFFAERPEGSVSTLKIQRTQQEDSAVYLCASSLVDRLALNEQFFGPGTRLTVL.

This clone was seen a few times. The CDR3 protein is CASSLLQGAHSGANVLTF. The DNA for the CDR3 is TGTGCCAGCAGCTTATTGCAGGGGGCCCACTCTGGGGCCAACGTCCTGACTTTC. This chain joins TRBV7-9 and TRBJ2-6; TRBD1 aligns across 8 bases. After removal of 2 bases from V and 0 bases from J, the junction contained 6 bases not matched to a gene. Germline lookup yields CDR1 SEHNR and CDR2 FQNEAQ (reference sequence). The CDR3 consists of 18 residues.

The rearrangement uses TRBV10-3 and TRBJ2-2; 8 bases are shared with TRBD1. The length of the CDR3 is 16 residues. Germline trimming cut 3 bases from V and 5 bases from J; bases unmatched to any gene: 8. CDR1 ENHRY and CDR2 SYGVKD come from the germline V gene. The CDR3 sequence is CAISEPQGAGTGELFF. The DNA of the CDR3 is TGTGCCATCAGTGAACCCCAGGGGGCGGGGACCGGGGAGCTGTTTTTT.

The V call is TRBV10-2, the J call TRBJ1-1, with D maybe TRBD1 (5 bases). V shed 4 bases and J shed 4 bases, with 16 bases lying between them. CDR1 WSHSY and CDR2 SAAADI come from the germline V gene. The CDR3 loop spans 15 amino acids. The CDR3 bases are TGCGCCAGCAGTGGAGACCCACCCCAGGGCACTGAAGCTTTCTTT. It specifies CASSGDPPQGTEAFF.

V is TRBV6-5 and J is TRBJ2-7, with 10 bases identical to TRBD2. CDR3 length: 14 amino acids. J lost 3 bases, V lost 6 bases, and 5 bases had no gene match. The V gene's germline CDR1 is MNHEY and CDR2 SVGAGI. CDR3 in amino acids: CASSDGTSDYEQYF. The DNA for the CDR3 is TGTGCCAGCAGCGACGGGACTAGCGACTACGAGCAGTACTTC.

The chain has TRBV25-1 and TRBJ2-7; possibly TRBD2 for D (6 bases). Germline values: CDR1 MGHDK, CDR2 SYGVNS. V lost 4 bases to trimming and J lost 4 bases, with 17 bases between them. The CDR3 contains 15 residues. CDR3 sequence: CASSGDSLAMYEQYF. CDR3 DNA: TGTGCCAGCAGTGGAGACTCCCTAGCGATGTACGAGCAGTACTTC.

The rearrangement links TRBV5-1 to TRBJ2-7; 7 nucleotides match TRBD1. CDR1 is SGHRS and CDR2 is YFSETQ in the germline V gene. CDR3 size: 13 residues. The junction had 1 base not matched to a gene; V was cut back by 1 base and J by 3 bases. This CDR3 reads CASSLRQGYEQYF. CDR3 in DNA: TGCGCCAGCAGCTTGCGACAGGGCTACGAGCAGTACTTC.

This clone was seen at least ten times. The gene calls are TRBV5-1 and TRBJ1-5; 7 bases match TRBD1. CDR3 length equals 15 residues. Germline CDR1 and CDR2: SGHRS and YFSETQ. Trimming took 4 bases from V and 4 from J; bases not matched to a gene: 8. The CDR3 reads CASSPGQAPNQPQHF. CDR3 bases: TGCGCCAGCAGCCCAGGACAGGCACCAAATCAGCCCCAGCATTTT.

The J gene is TRBJ2-4, the V gene TRBV5-1; 11 positions match TRBD1. Trimming took 4 bases from V and 1 from J; bases not matched to a gene: 10. CDR1 is SGHRS, CDR2 YFSETQ, per germline. This CDR3 comprises 18 residues. This CDR3 reads CASSATWTGGAAKNIQYF. For the CDR3, the DNA is TGCGCCAGCAGCGCCACCTGGACAGGGGGCGCCGCCAAAAACATTCAGTACTTC. The entire variable domain, with the rest obtained from reference TRBV5-1 and TRBJ2-4, is as follows: KAGVTQTPRYLIKTRGQQVTLSCSPISGHRSVSWYQQTPGQGLQFLFEYFSETQRNKGNFPGRFSGRQFSNSRSEMNVSTLELGDSALYLCASSATWTGGAAKNIQYFGAGTRLSVL.

This chain uses TRBV7-9 with TRBJ1-2, with unresolved D. Germline assignment: CDR1 SEHNR and CDR2 FQNEAQ (reference sequence). Trimming stripped 7 bases from V and 6 bases from J, with 21 bases between. The CDR3 length is 15 residues. The CDR3 DNA reads TGTGCCAGCACCTTCCCCGAAGGTGGAGGGAATGGCTACACCTTC. Translated, it gives CASTFPEGGGNGYTF.

This chain joins TRBV18 and TRBJ2-7; 8 bases map to TRBD2. CDR1 is KGHSH, CDR2 LQKENI, per germline. Trimming cost V 5 bases and J 3 bases; bases outside gene matches: 15. This CDR3 has 17 residues. For the CDR3, the DNA is TGTGCCAGCTCAGACCCAGCGGGAGAGGAAAACTACTACGAGCAGTACTTC. Its protein product is CASSDPAGEENYYEQYF.

The gene calls are TRBV11-2 and TRBJ1-2; 8 bases are a match to TRBD1. Trimming took 1 base from V and 8 from J; bases not matched to a gene: 3. Germline CDR1 SGHAT, CDR2 FQNNGV. This CDR3 is 13 amino acids long. CDR3 DNA: TGTGCCAGCAGCTTAGGACAGGGGAGCGGCTACACCTTC. Amino acids: CASSLGQGSGYTF.

This rearrangement joins TRBV9 to TRBJ2-1, with D hard to call. The V and J ends lost 0 bases and 4 bases respectively, with 8 bases between them. Germline V CDR1 and CDR2: SGDLS, YYNGEE. CDR3 length equals 14 residues. The CDR3 DNA sequence: TGTGCCAGCAGCGTAGTGCAGTTATACAATGAGCAGTTCTTC. This sequence encodes CASSVVQLYNEQFF. Filled out from reference TRBV9 and TRBJ2-1, the complete variable domain reads DSGVTQTPKHLITATGQRVTLRCSPRSGDLSVYWYQQSLDQGLQFLIQYYNGEERAKGNILERFSAQQFPDLHSELNLSSLELGDSALYFCASSVVQLYNEQFFGPGTRLTVL.

This rearrangement joins TRBV7-9 to TRBJ2-5; TRBD2 might be the D (7 bases). V was pared by 1 base and J by 5 bases, with 11 bases between. This CDR3 spans 14 amino acids. Germline CDR1 and CDR2: SEHNR and FQNEAQ (reference sequence). The CDR3 bases are TGTGCCAGCAGCTTAGTCGGGGGGCGCGAGACCCAGTACTTC. This encodes CASSLVGGRETQYF.